The entry that follows covers one T cell receptor beta chain sequence. The antigen is unknown. This sample was taken from a study of cytomegalovirus exposure and HLA in healthy donors. Study at large: There were 90 million to 140 million unique TCR beta sequences, drawn from approximately 180 million T cells, in an earlier analysis. Overall study findings and caveats: Several V segments, TRBV6-2 and TRBV6-3 among them, could not be told apart and were dropped.

Use of 60 Vbeta and 13 Jbeta primers characterized the PCR. Some clones are missing from TCRdb's copy, which holds only in-frame ones; the method was immunoSEQ multiplex PCR. The profile shows roughly 150,000 clones, 76% of them singletons. The CDR3 is made up of 13 amino acids. The germline CDR1 and CDR2 sequences are MGHDK and SYGVNS. V lost 8 bases, J lost 3 bases, and 11 bases lay in between. This chain links TRBV25-1 with TRBJ1-3; no clear D gene. The specimen sequenced was PBMCs. This TCR came from a middle-aged woman in good health and CMV-seronegative. CDR3: CASWGGFGNTIYF. CDR3 nucleotides: TGTGCCAGCTGGGGAGGGTTTGGAAACACCATATATTTT.